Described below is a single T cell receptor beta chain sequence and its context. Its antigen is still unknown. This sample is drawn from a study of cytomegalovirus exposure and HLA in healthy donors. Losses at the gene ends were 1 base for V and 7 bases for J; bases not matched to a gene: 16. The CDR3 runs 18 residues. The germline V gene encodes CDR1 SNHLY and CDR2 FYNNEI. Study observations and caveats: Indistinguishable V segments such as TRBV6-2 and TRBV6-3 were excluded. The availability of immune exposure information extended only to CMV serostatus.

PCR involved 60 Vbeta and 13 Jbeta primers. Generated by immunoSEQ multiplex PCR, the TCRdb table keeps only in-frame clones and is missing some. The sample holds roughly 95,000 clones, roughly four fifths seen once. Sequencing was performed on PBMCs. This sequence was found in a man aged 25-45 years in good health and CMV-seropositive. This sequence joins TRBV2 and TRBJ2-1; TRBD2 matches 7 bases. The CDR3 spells CASSEVGSSGRAGNEQFF. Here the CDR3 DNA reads TGTGCCAGCAGTGAAGTAGGGTCTAGCGGACGGGCCGGAAATGAGCAGTTCTTC. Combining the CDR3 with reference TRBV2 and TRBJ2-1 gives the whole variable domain EPEVTQTPSHQVTQMGQEVILRCVPISNHLYFYWYRQILGQKVEFLVSFYNNEISEKSEIFDDQFSVERPDGSNFTLKIRSTKLEDSAMYFCASSEVGSSGRAGNEQFFGPGTRLTVL.